The entry that follows covers one T cell receptor beta chain sequence. This clone occurred a few times. It lacks a known antigen. There are no base qualities to consult, and no much larger clone falls within one base. From each donor, a single peripheral blood sample of 90 to 150 mL on average was drawn into heparinised tubes. A BD FACSAria II and a panel including CD45RO, CCR7, CD25, CD127, CD95 and CD27 were used to sort naive, central memory, regulatory and stem cell-like memory CD4+ T cells. A purity above 95% was achieved for all sorted populations. Right away, PBMCs were isolated by Lymphoprep density gradient centrifugation and were stained directly, with no culture step. Samples were stained and sorted in pairs, with one healthy donor and one patient per experiment, so that batch effects were minimized. The data were taken from a study of beta chain features in type 1 diabetes (dated by TCRdb to the late 2010s). About the full investigation: No differences in mean age, gender distribution, total cell number or subset yield were found between patients and healthy donors. The study compared TCRB repertoires of sorted circulating CD4+ T cell subsets between recently diagnosed type 1 diabetes patients and matched healthy donors. A total of approximately 100 million sorted cells were examined across all samples, and the number of cells per subset was strongly correlated with RNA yield. Whereas all 28 donors provided naive and central memory subsets, regulatory and stem cell-like memory subsets were isolated from just 8 patients and roughly 8 healthy donors.

CDR1 is given as MGHDK and CDR2 as SYGVNS, both from the germline V gene. The V end gives up 2 bases and the J end 8 bases, leaving 1 base in the junction not matched to a gene. The CDR3 runs 12 amino acids, cysteine and phenylalanine included. Of the read, only the CDR3 DNA is kept; its 36 bases are in frame from base 1. General study outcomes and caveats: Type 1 diabetes patients showed a moderate but significant shortening of TCRB CDR3 length in all four CD4+ subsets. Naive, central memory and regulatory TCRB repertoires appeared to be more alike among patients than among healthy donors. PCR may preferentially amplify shorter templates, but because patient and control samples were amplified and corrected together, any resulting skew would affect both groups equally. Because cDNA rather than genomic DNA was sequenced, highly expressing activated cells could have been over-represented, although no difference in activation and CD3 levels was found between groups. Patients with type 1 diabetes made fewer insertions and deleted more nucleotides at VDJ recombination sites, implying thymic rearrangement abnormalities. Only small numbers of individuals were included in the HLA sub-analyses, which left unresolved whether HLA type had any influence on TCRB rearrangement.

All of the isolated RNA was reverse transcribed with the High Capacity cDNA Reverse Transcription Kit, so expressed TCRB transcripts were sequenced. Deep immunoSEQ sequencing was applied to naive, central memory and regulatory T cell samples, giving an average of approximately 3.8 million total reads per sample. Sorted cells were lysed in RLT buffer, and RNA was extracted using DNase-treated RNeasy Micro or Mini kits according to cell number. Each cell subset was processed on its own to prevent cross-contamination, while patient and healthy donor samples were processed together. TCRB sequences were amplified from cDNA with the immunoSEQ multiplex PCR, producing 87-bp fragments spanning the CDR3 region. Amplicons were sequenced on the Illumina HiSeq platform. In the source study's methods: PCR bias was corrected computationally using synthetic template baselines, and reads within Hamming distance 2 were collapsed, with unmergeable singletons discarded. By aligning reads against IMGT, V, D and J genes, CDR3 length, and insertions or deletions at six rearrangement sites were assigned. Within each subset, clonotype counts were normalized to the number of sorted cells before true diversity and Gini coefficients were calculated with the tcR R package. Repertoire sharing was quantified using the overlap coefficient calculated on TCRB nucleotide sequences. As a proxy for the pre-selection repertoire, out-of-frame TCRB sequences from naive cells were analyzed. The clones in this table, taken by TCRdb from immuneACCESS, are in-frame only. Not every clone is retained; where verified, under half of the shortfall comes from an unresolved V gene, and the cause of the rest is unknown. That table is the source of V, J and clone size, and D and trimming were worked out from the DNA. The sample table records about 620,000 clones; roughly 15% of these occur just once. The leading ten clones occupy approximately 0.099% of the sample.

This clonotype was obtained from a man between 18 and 35 years old in good health. The specimen sequenced was naive CD4+ T cells from blood. The cell subset or site label, as the study defines it: true naive CD4+ T cells. The rearranged segments are TRBV25-1 and TRBJ1-1, and TRBD1 aligns with 8 junction nucleotides. DNA sequence: TGTGCCAGCAGTGAACGGGACAGGGAAGCTTTCTTT. This is translated as CASSERDREAFF.